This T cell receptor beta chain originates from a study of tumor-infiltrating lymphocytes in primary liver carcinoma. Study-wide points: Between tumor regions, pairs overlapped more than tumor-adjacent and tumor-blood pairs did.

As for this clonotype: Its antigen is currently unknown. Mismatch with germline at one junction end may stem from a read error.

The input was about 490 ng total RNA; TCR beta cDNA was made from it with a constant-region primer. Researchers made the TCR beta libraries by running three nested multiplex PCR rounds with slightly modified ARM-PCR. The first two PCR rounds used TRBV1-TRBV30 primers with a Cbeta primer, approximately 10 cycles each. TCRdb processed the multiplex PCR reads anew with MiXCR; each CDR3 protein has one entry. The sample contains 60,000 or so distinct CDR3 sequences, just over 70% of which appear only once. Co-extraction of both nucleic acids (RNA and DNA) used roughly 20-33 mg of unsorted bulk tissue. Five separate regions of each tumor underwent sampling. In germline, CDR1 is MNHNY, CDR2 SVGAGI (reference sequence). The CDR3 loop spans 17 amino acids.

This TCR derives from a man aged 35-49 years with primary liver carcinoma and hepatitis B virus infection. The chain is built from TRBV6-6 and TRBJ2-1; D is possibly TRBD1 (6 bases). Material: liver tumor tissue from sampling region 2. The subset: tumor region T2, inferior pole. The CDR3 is CVSSAPLGALESNGQFF. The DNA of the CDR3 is TGTGTCAGCAGTGCCCCGTTGGGGGCGTTAGAATCCAATGGGCAGTTCTTC.